One and the same sample provided the 28 T cell receptor beta chains below, sequenced in a study of T cells after yellow fever vaccination. TCRdb used MiXCR to reprocess the 5' RACE reads, holding one entry per CDR3 protein. The table lists 500,000 to 700,000 distinct CDR3 sequences, approximately 21% of them singletons, with around an eighth in the top ten. Sequencing was performed on PBMCs, taken 15 days after the yellow fever booster vaccination. These receptors came from a man aged 25-40 years who received the YFV17D yellow fever vaccine.

As DNA, the CDR3 is TGTGCCAGCACCTTTAGCGGACCCTACAATGAGCAGTTCTTC. Translation gives CASTFSGPYNEQFF. The chain recombines TRBV7-2 with TRBJ2-1, with D perhaps matching TRBD2 (6 bases). The CDR3 sequence is 14 residues long. CDR1 is SGHTA, CDR2 FQGNSA, per germline. Trimming pared 7 bases from V and 2 bases from J, leaving 12 bases between.

The chain employs TRBV6-2 or TRBV6-3 and TRBJ2-3, with D perhaps TRBD1 (6 bases). This CDR3 is 13 amino acids long. The germline V and J ends were trimmed by 7 bases and 4 bases, with 12 bases remaining between them. Germline CDR1 reads MNHEY; CDR2 reads SVGEGT. CDR3 protein: CASTPQGPDTQYF. The CDR3 DNA reads as TGTGCCAGCACTCCACAGGGACCAGATACGCAGTATTTT.

The J gene is TRBJ1-4, the V gene TRBV3-1, with D unclear. Germline V gene sequence: CDR1 LGHDT, CDR2 YNNKEL (reference sequence). The V end was cut by 4 bases, the J end by 10 bases, with 13 bases between. CDR3 length: 13 amino acids. In DNA form, the CDR3 reads TGTGCCAGCAGCCTGCCGACGGAAAGAAAACTGTTTTTT. The encoded protein is CASSLPTERKLFF.

This clonotype was found a few times. The V call is TRBV21-1, the J call TRBJ2-5; the tabulated D call, TRBD1, remains unverified against the DNA. TRBV21-1 is a listed pseudogene. The CDR3 has 16 residues. CDR3 region: CASSKGLGTEGETQYF. The CDR3 DNA reads as TGTGCCAGCAGCAAAGGTTTAGGGACGGAAGGAGAGACCCAGTACTTC.

This clonotype was seen a few times. The chain couples TRBV12-3 or TRBV12-4 to TRBJ2-3, with 9 bases matching TRBD2. The V gene end was trimmed by 4 bases and the J gene end by 14 bases; junction bases not matched to a gene: 7. This CDR3 spans 12 amino acids. This chain's CDR3 is CASSSLAGRPYF. The CDR3 DNA sequence: TGTGCCAGCAGTTCTCTAGCGGGGAGGCCGTATTTT.

The chain has TRBV20-1 and TRBJ2-5; D is ambiguous. Germline V gene sequence: CDR1 DFQATT, CDR2 SNEGSKA (reference sequence). The CDR3 runs 10 residues. Trimming pared 6 bases from V and 9 bases from J, leaving 11 bases between. CDR3 residues: CSASESPQYF. DNA of the CDR3: TGCAGTGCCTCGGAGTCGCCCCAGTACTTC.

This clonotype was seen a few times. The CDR3 DNA is TGTGCCAGCAGCCAGGCCGGGAGCTCGGACGAGCAGTACTTC. The encoded protein is CASSQAGSSDEQYF. The gene calls are TRBV3-1 and TRBJ2-7; D perhaps matches TRBD2 (6 bases). CDR3 length: 14 amino acids. Trimming shortened V by 3 bases and J by 5 bases, and 14 bases separated the two germline ends. Germline V gives CDR1 LGHDT, CDR2 YNNKEL (reference sequence).

V usage is TRBV30 and J usage is TRBJ2-3; no firm D call. The CDR3 extends over 12 amino acids. V lost 5 bases to trimming and J lost 1 base, with 7 bases between them. Germline V gene sequence: CDR1 GTSNPN, CDR2 SVGIG (reference sequence). The CDR3 DNA reads TGTGCCTGGGAGCAGGGCACAGATACGCAGTATTTT. It specifies CAWEQGTDTQYF.

This clonotype appeared a few times. The V gene is TRBV18, the J gene TRBJ2-3; TRBD1 matches at 9 bases. In germline, CDR1 is KGHSH, CDR2 LQKENI. The CDR3 sequence is 17 residues long. V gave up 3 bases and J gave up 2 bases; unmatched junction bases: 9. CDR3 amino acids: CASSPRDRGLDTDTQYF. CDR3 in DNA: TGTGCCAGCTCACCCCGCGACAGGGGGTTGGACACAGATACGCAGTATTTT. Full variable domain (rest looked up from reference TRBV18 and TRBJ2-3): NAGVMQNPRHLVRRRGQEARLRCSPMKGHSHVYWYRQLPEEGLKFMVYLQKENIIDESGMPKERFSAEFPKEGPSILRIQQVVRGDSAAYFCASSPRDRGLDTDTQYFGPGTRLTVL.

Here the CDR3 DNA reads TGTGCCAGCAGCCCCAGACTAGCGGGAGGGGTTCCGTACTTC. This gives the protein CASSPRLAGGVPYF. The V and J genes are TRBV7-9 and TRBJ2-7; 14 bases agree with TRBD2. The germline gives CDR1 SEHNR, CDR2 FQNEAQ (reference sequence). V shed 5 bases, J shed 12 bases, and the junction held 9 bases outside the gene matches. There are 14 residues in the CDR3.

This clonotype was seen a few times. The chain uses TRBV20-1 and TRBJ2-5, with 8 bases matching TRBD2. Looked up from germline, CDR1 is DFQATT and CDR2 is SNEGSKA (reference sequence). The CDR3 covers 14 residues. Trimming at V came to 4 bases and at J to 5 bases, leaving 9 bases not matched to a gene. CDR3 protein: CSATLDGREETQYF. The DNA for the CDR3 is TGCAGTGCTACCTTGGACGGGAGGGAGGAGACCCAGTACTTC.

The gene calls are TRBV15 and TRBJ2-2; 7 bases agree with TRBD2. V lost 1 base and J lost 1; bases outside the gene matches: 3. Per the germline V gene, CDR1 is LNHNV and CDR2 is YYDKDF (reference sequence). This CDR3 is 16 amino acids long. The CDR3 nucleotides are TGTGCCACCAGCAGAGTAAGCGGGAAGAACACCGGGGAGCTGTTTTTT. It codes for CATSRVSGKNTGELFF.

There are a few counts of this clonotype. The rearrangement uses TRBV5-1 and TRBJ2-2, with D perhaps matching TRBD2 (5 bases). The V end was cut by 0 bases, the J end by 6 bases, with 15 bases between. Germline values: CDR1 SGHRS, CDR2 YFSETQ. This CDR3 is 16 amino acids long. CDR3 region: CASSLAIWEKAGELFF. CDR3 DNA: TGCGCCAGCAGCTTGGCCATCTGGGAGAAGGCCGGGGAGCTGTTTTTT.

This clonotype came up many times. This rearrangement joins TRBV5-1 to TRBJ2-7; D possibly corresponds to TRBD1 (6 bases). This CDR3 has 15 amino acids. Germline CDR1 SGHRS, CDR2 YFSETQ. V shed 3 bases and J shed 2 bases, with 15 bases lying between them. This chain's CDR3 is CASSSAVGGTYEQYF. CDR3 coding DNA: TGCGCCAGCAGCTCGGCGGTAGGGGGAACCTACGAGCAGTACTTC.

This clonotype was seen repeatedly, ten times or more. At one boundary the junction diverges from the germline segment, which might be a read error. This rearrangement joins TRBV7-9 to TRBJ2-1; TRBD2 aligns across 9 bases. The CDR3 runs 15 residues. Germline loops: CDR1 SEHNR, CDR2 FQNEAQ (reference sequence). The CDR3 sequence: CASSLAGLGNNEQFF. CDR3 coding DNA: TGTGCCAGCAGCCTAGCGGGATTGGGGAACAATGAGCAGTTCTTC.

This clonotype was found a few times. The V gene is TRBV29-1, the J gene TRBJ2-7, with D perhaps TRBD2 (5 bases). Germline V CDR1 and CDR2: SQVTM, ANQGSEA. The CDR3 covers 12 residues. The germline V and J ends were trimmed by 2 bases and 6 bases, with 11 bases remaining between them. CDR3 in amino acids: CSVERRWGEQYF. CDR3 coding DNA: TGCAGCGTTGAAAGGAGGTGGGGCGAGCAGTACTTC.

The chain is built from TRBV15 and TRBJ2-1; 7 nucleotides agree with TRBD2. CDR3 length: 16 residues. The germline V gene has CDR1 LNHNV and CDR2 YYDKDF (reference sequence). With 0 bases clipped from V and 2 bases from J, the junction kept 4 bases outside the gene matches. CDR3 DNA: TGTGCCACCAGCAGAGACGCACTAGCGCCCTACAATGAGCAGTTCTTC. It translates to CATSRDALAPYNEQFF. Drawing the rest from reference TRBV15 and TRBJ2-1, the complete variable domain is DAMVIQNPRYQVTQFGKPVTLSCSQTLNHNVMYWYQQKSSQAPKLLFHYYDKDFNNEADTPDNFQSRRPNTSFCFLDIRSPGLGDTAMYLCATSRDALAPYNEQFFGPGTRLTVL.

There are a few counts of this clonotype. V usage is TRBV7-9 and J usage is TRBJ2-2; 11 positions agree with TRBD2. The CDR3 loop spans 16 amino acids. V shed 5 bases and J 5 bases; nucleotides not matched to a gene: 7. Germline CDR1 reads SEHNR; CDR2 reads FQNEAQ (reference sequence). CDR3 nucleotide sequence: TGTGCCAGCAGCCTTCCGGGACTAGCGGCTACCGGGGAGCTGTTTTTT. Translating it yields CASSLPGLAATGELFF.

This rearrangement joins TRBV10-3 to TRBJ1-5, with a weak D call TRBD1 (6 bases). CDR1 is ENHRY and CDR2 is SYGVKD in the germline V gene. V gave up 0 bases and J gave up 2 bases, with 14 bases separating them. This CDR3 contains 17 residues. Here the CDR3 reads CAISESRGARGNQPQHF. The CDR3 nucleotides read TGTGCCATCAGTGAGTCGAGGGGGGCGCGGGGCAATCAGCCCCAGCATTTT.

This clonotype occurred a few times. The chain couples TRBV20-1 to TRBJ2-7; perhaps TRBD1 as D (6 bases). The V end was cut by 6 bases, the J end by 0 bases, with 15 bases between. Germline loops: CDR1 DFQATT, CDR2 SNEGSKA (reference sequence). CDR3 length equals 14 residues. The CDR3 here is CSAPRWGHSYEQYF. For the CDR3, the DNA is TGCAGTGCCCCGCGGTGGGGGCACTCCTACGAGCAGTACTTC.

This clonotype was detected a few times. V usage is TRBV10-3 and J usage is TRBJ2-3; the D is unclear. CDR1 is ENHRY, CDR2 SYGVKD, per germline. This CDR3 has 12 amino acids. Trimming removed 0 bases from V and 4 bases from J, with 2 bases in between. CDR3: CAISESPDTQYF. For the CDR3, the DNA is TGTGCCATCAGTGAGTCTCCAGATACGCAGTATTTT.

This clonotype was recorded many times. This sequence joins TRBV20-1 and TRBJ2-5, with unresolved D. The CDR3 length is 12 residues. The V gene lost 3 bases and the J gene lost 1 base, with 6 bases spanning the gap. Germline V gives CDR1 DFQATT, CDR2 SNEGSKA (reference sequence). As DNA, the CDR3 is TGCAGTGCTAGGTTCGGCCAAGAGACCCAGTACTTC. It translates to CSARFGQETQYF.

The chain joins TRBV6-2 or TRBV6-3 to TRBJ2-3; D perhaps matches TRBD2 (6 bases). Trimming removed 6 bases from V and 5 bases from J, with 18 bases in between. The CDR3 length is 15 residues. Germline V gene sequence: CDR1 MNHEY, CDR2 SVGEGT. Here the CDR3 DNA reads TGTGCCAGCAGACTATCGGGACTCGCCTTAGATACGCAGTATTTT. This encodes CASRLSGLALDTQYF.

J is TRBJ2-2 and V is TRBV30; 10 bases fit TRBD2. This CDR3 comprises 16 residues. V lost 1 base and J lost 4; bases outside the gene matches: 6. Looked up from germline, CDR1 is GTSNPN and CDR2 is SVGIG (reference sequence). The CDR3 nucleotides read TGTGCCTGGAGTGGCATAGCGGGAGGATTCACCGGGGAGCTGTTTTTT. Its translation is CAWSGIAGGFTGELFF. Full variable domain (outside the CDR3, taken from reference TRBV30 and TRBJ2-2): SQTIHQWPATLVQPVGSPLSLECTVEGTSNPNLYWYRQAAGRGLQLLFYSVGIGQISSEVPQNLSASRPQDRQFILSSKKLLLSDSGFYLCAWSGIAGGFTGELFFGEGSRLTVL.

There are many counts of this clonotype. The rearrangement uses TRBV24-1 and TRBJ2-3; 12 bases map to TRBD2. The CDR3 has 15 amino acids. Germline values: CDR1 KGHDR, CDR2 SFDVKD. Unmatched junction bases numbered 5, after V lost 4 bases and J lost 7 bases. The CDR3 loop reads CATSETSGSTNTQYF. Here the CDR3 DNA reads TGTGCCACCAGTGAGACTAGCGGGAGTACTAATACGCAGTATTTT.

This clonotype was counted a few times. In DNA form, the CDR3 reads TGCGCCAGCAGCTTGGGTAGTCAGGGTGACGAGACCCAGTACTTC. This gives the protein CASSLGSQGDETQYF. The chain has TRBV5-1 and TRBJ2-5; D is possibly TRBD1 (5 bases). The CDR3 contains 15 residues. V was shortened by 0 bases and J by 5 bases, with 14 bases between the two germline ends. The germline gives CDR1 SGHRS, CDR2 YFSETQ. Full variable domain (outside the CDR3, taken from reference TRBV5-1 and TRBJ2-5): KAGVTQTPRYLIKTRGQQVTLSCSPISGHRSVSWYQQTPGQGLQFLFEYFSETQRNKGNFPGRFSGRQFSNSRSEMNVSTLELGDSALYLCASSLGSQGDETQYFGPGTRLLVL.

In its sample, this clonotype was seen a few times. This chain joins TRBV12-3 or TRBV12-4 and TRBJ2-3; D uncertain. V gave up 9 bases and J gave up 3 bases, with 13 bases separating them. This CDR3 contains 13 residues. CDR3 amino acids: CASSDFRTDTQYF. CDR3 sequence (DNA): TGTGCCAGTTCCGATTTCAGGACAGATACGCAGTATTTT.

The chain has TRBV6-2 or TRBV6-3 and TRBJ2-1; tentatively, D is TRBD1 or TRBD2 (5 bases each). This CDR3 comprises 18 residues. V was clipped by 6 bases and J by 3 bases, with 24 bases between them. Germline lookup yields CDR1 MNHEY and CDR2 SVGEGT. The chain's CDR3 is CASREGLWGRDFYNEQFF. For the CDR3, the DNA is TGTGCCAGCAGAGAGGGGTTGTGGGGTCGGGATTTCTACAATGAGCAGTTCTTC.